The 27 T cell receptor beta chains below all came from one sample that was sequenced in a study of regulatory T cells in long-lasting Graves disease. The time point: newly diagnosed GD, antithyroid drugs for less than 3 months. Extracted PBMC RNA gave rise to the TCR library. Libraries of TCR beta came from iRepertoire HTBI primers plus Arm-PCR of CDR3 regions. TCRdb recomputed calls from the multiplex PCR reads with MiXCR, one row per CDR3 protein. The sample records 400,000 to 650,000 distinct CDR3 sequences, more than 15% being singletons. This same sample was also taken into another study, of T cells in Graves' hyperthyroidism and ophthalmopathy.

The source was peripheral blood mononuclear cells (PBMCs), collected at new diagnosis, from a patient treated with antithyroid drugs. Source of these receptors: a woman aged 35-60 years with Graves disease.

The J gene is TRBJ2-7, the V gene TRBV5-1; no definite D call. Trimming took 3 bases from V and 0 from J, leaving 10 bases between them. Germline V lookup: CDR1 SGHRS, CDR2 YFSETQ. This CDR3 spans 14 amino acids. CDR3 nucleotides: TGCGCCAGCAGCTCCGGACCGAGCTCCTACGAGCAGTACTTC. It specifies CASSSGPSSYEQYF.

The V call is TRBV10-2, the J call TRBJ2-2; 12 bases align to TRBD2. The CDR3 is 16 amino acids. The germline V gene encodes CDR1 WSHSY and CDR2 SAAADI. V shed 5 bases and J 4 bases; nucleotides not matched to a gene: 5. The CDR3 sequence is CASSTTSGGVTGELFF. DNA for the CDR3: TGCGCCAGCAGTACGACTAGCGGGGGTGTCACCGGGGAGCTGTTTTTT.

In this sample, this clonotype turned up many times. This chain joins TRBV11-2 and TRBJ1-4; 9 positions agree with TRBD1. V lost 2 bases and J lost 6; bases outside the gene matches: 7. CDR1 and CDR2 from the germline V gene are SGHAT and FQNNGV. This CDR3 has 16 residues. CDR3: CASSLNRGLRDEKLFF. CDR3 coding DNA: TGTGCCAGCAGCTTAAACAGGGGGCTCAGGGATGAAAAACTGTTTTTT.

This clonotype was seen at least ten times. The chain is built from TRBV12-3 or TRBV12-4 and TRBJ1-3; D gene unclear. Trimming removed 6 bases from V and 0 bases from J, with 9 bases in between. This CDR3 is 14 amino acids long. The CDR3 loop is CASRTRTSGNTIYF. CDR3 bases: TGTGCCAGCAGGACACGGACCTCTGGAAACACCATATATTTT.

This clonotype was observed many times. The genes are TRBV20-1 and TRBJ2-5, with a tentative D call TRBD1 (5 bases). Trimming left V 6 bases short and J 3 bases short, with 11 bases between. The germline gives CDR1 DFQATT, CDR2 SNEGSKA (reference sequence). This CDR3 has 12 amino acids. The CDR3 reads CSAKTEKETQYF. The CDR3 DNA reads TGCAGTGCCAAGACAGAGAAAGAGACCCAGTACTTC.

CDR3 residues: CSATQPAGSGYTF. CDR3 DNA sequence: TGCAGTGCTACTCAACCGGCGGGGTCGGGCTACACCTTC. The chain uses TRBV20-1 and TRBJ1-2; D gene uncertain. The ends were cut back, 4 bases at V and 8 bases at J, with 17 bases in the middle. Germline CDR1 DFQATT, CDR2 SNEGSKA (reference sequence). The CDR3 covers 13 residues.

The V gene is TRBV6-1, the J gene TRBJ1-1; 7 nucleotides align to TRBD1. The V segment lost 8 bases and the J segment 7 bases; nucleotides outside the gene matches: 16. Germline V gene lookup returns CDR1 MNHNS and CDR2 SASEGT. The CDR3 is 15 amino acids. CDR3 in DNA: TGTGCCAGCGGACGGGCCGGGACAGCCGATTATGAAGCTTTCTTT. Its protein product is CASGRAGTADYEAFF.

The rearrangement joins TRBV19 to TRBJ1-5, with D possibly matching TRBD1 (5 bases). CDR1 LNHDA and CDR2 SQIVND come from the germline V gene (reference sequence). This CDR3 region has 13 residues. V lost 5 bases to trimming and J lost 8 bases, with 13 bases between them. The CDR3 DNA is TGTGCCAGTAGTCCCCCGGGACCGGAGCCCCAGCATTTT. Residues: CASSPPGPEPQHF.

This rearrangement joins TRBV3-1 to TRBJ1-5; 8 bases align to TRBD1. With 0 bases clipped from V and 0 bases from J, the junction kept 4 bases outside the gene matches. Germline V lookup: CDR1 LGHDT, CDR2 YNNKEL (reference sequence). The CDR3 has 17 amino acids. The CDR3 protein is CASSQDRDRPSNQPQHF. CDR3 sequence (DNA): TGTGCCAGCAGCCAAGACCGGGACAGGCCTAGCAATCAGCCCCAGCATTTT.

This sequence joins TRBV5-5 and TRBJ1-1; D remains ambiguous. From germline, CDR1 is SGHKS and CDR2 YYEKEE (reference sequence). The V end was cut by 0 bases, the J end by 3 bases, with 9 bases between. This CDR3 region has 14 residues. CDR3 sequence (DNA): TGTGCCAGCAGCTTGGACGCCGACTACACTGAAGCTTTCTTT. Protein product: CASSLDADYTEAFF.

In this sample, this clonotype turned up many times. The chain recombines TRBV2 with TRBJ2-4, with D possibly being TRBD1 (6 bases). The CDR3 has 17 amino acids. In germline, CDR1 is SNHLY, CDR2 FYNNEI. V was shortened by 5 bases and J by 2 bases, with 19 bases between the two germline ends. CDR3 loop: CASSWGPEPGTKNIQYF. The CDR3 region has the DNA TGTGCCAGCAGTTGGGGGCCAGAGCCGGGAACCAAAAACATTCAGTACTTC.

CDR3: CASTKEQGQPQHF. In DNA form, the CDR3 reads TGTGCCAGCACCAAAGAGCAGGGTCAGCCCCAGCATTTT. The chain has TRBV5-8 and TRBJ1-5; D possibly corresponds to TRBD1 (5 bases). V was trimmed by 6 bases and J by 6 bases, leaving 13 bases between them. Germline V gene data show CDR1 as SGHTS and CDR2 as YDEGEE. The CDR3 is 13 residues long.

This clonotype showed up many times. An end of the junction differs from the germline gene, which may be a read error. This chain uses TRBV5-1 with TRBJ1-2; D is undetermined. From germline, CDR1 is SGHRS and CDR2 YFSETQ. The CDR3 consists of 13 residues. CDR3 DNA sequence: TGCGCCAACAGCTTGGACGGATTATATGGCTACACCTTC. It specifies CANSLDGLYGYTF.

This clonotype was counted at least ten times. This chain joins TRBV6-5 and TRBJ2-1; no clear D. Trimming cost V 2 bases and J 7 bases, with 12 bases left between them. The V gene's germline CDR1 is MNHEY and CDR2 SVGAGI. This CDR3 is 14 amino acids long. CDR3 coding DNA: TGTGCCAGCAGTTACGAACGGACGGATAATGAGCAGTTCTTC. It encodes CASSYERTDNEQFF.

There are many counts of this clonotype. This sequence joins TRBV18 and TRBJ1-5; tentatively, D is TRBD1 (6 bases). V was shortened by 3 bases and J by 1 base, with 13 bases between the two germline ends. Germline V lookup: CDR1 KGHSH, CDR2 LQKENI. The CDR3 covers 16 residues. CDR3 in DNA: TGTGCCAGCTCACCGTTGGGAACAGGGAGCAATCAGCCCCAGCATTTT. This gives the protein CASSPLGTGSNQPQHF.

The table lists this clonotype with many counts. This rearrangement joins TRBV6-1 to TRBJ2-5; 8 bases map to TRBD2. V dropped 6 bases and J dropped 2; count of bases not matched to a gene: 8. CDR1 and CDR2 from the germline V gene are MNHNS and SASEGT. The CDR3 has 15 residues. CDR3 loop: CASRLAVGIQETQYF. CDR3 bases: TGTGCCAGCAGACTAGCGGTGGGAATACAAGAGACCCAGTACTTC.

This clonotype was counted many times. V usage is TRBV18 and J usage is TRBJ2-5, with D maybe TRBD1 (6 bases). This CDR3 contains 16 residues. The germline V and J ends were trimmed by 3 bases and 4 bases, with 18 bases remaining between them. From germline, CDR1 is KGHSH and CDR2 LQKENI. In nucleotides, the CDR3 is TGTGCCAGCTCACCCAGGGGCGCCGACCCCGCAGAGACCCAGTACTTC. Amino acid sequence: CASSPRGADPAETQYF. Full variable domain (rest looked up from reference TRBV18 and TRBJ2-5): NAGVMQNPRHLVRRRGQEARLRCSPMKGHSHVYWYRQLPEEGLKFMVYLQKENIIDESGMPKERFSAEFPKEGPSILRIQQVVRGDSAAYFCASSPRGADPAETQYFGPGTRLLVL.

This clonotype was observed many times. This chain uses TRBV9 with TRBJ2-1, with D perhaps matching TRBD2 (5 bases). CDR3 length: 17 residues. Trimming removed 4 bases from V and 2 bases from J, with 19 bases in between. Per the germline V gene, CDR1 is SGDLS and CDR2 is YYNGEE. CDR3 region: CASSLTPHSGAYNEQFF. CDR3 nucleotide sequence: TGTGCCAGCAGCCTCACGCCTCACTCCGGGGCCTACAATGAGCAGTTCTTC.

This clonotype has just a few counts. The rearrangement links TRBV12-3 or TRBV12-4 to TRBJ2-7, with 7 bases that match TRBD1. V was clipped by 3 bases and J by 3 bases; unmatched bases: 8. CDR3 length equals 15 residues. The CDR3 sequence is CASSLGDRPFYEQYF. In DNA, the CDR3 is TGTGCCAGCAGTTTGGGGGACAGACCTTTCTACGAGCAGTACTTC.

This clonotype has ten or more counts. V gene TRBV20-1 combines with J gene TRBJ1-4; D not resolved. From germline, CDR1 is DFQATT and CDR2 SNEGSKA (reference sequence). V shed 1 base and J shed 0 bases, with 9 bases lying between them. The CDR3 is 15 residues long. The DNA for the CDR3 is TGCAGTGCTAGAGCAGTACTTGCAACTAATGAAAAACTGTTTTTT. It yields the protein CSARAVLATNEKLFF.

This clonotype was found a few times. CDR3 DNA sequence: TGTGCCAGCAGCGTAGACGGAGCTTTGGGGGCAAACACTGAAGCTTTCTTT. This sequence encodes CASSVDGALGANTEAFF. This sequence joins TRBV9 and TRBJ1-1; the D gene is possibly TRBD1 (6 bases). The CDR3 sequence is 17 residues long. Trimming cost V 0 bases and J 2 bases, with 17 bases left between them. The V gene's germline CDR1 is SGDLS and CDR2 YYNGEE.

This clonotype was counted at least ten times. Here the CDR3 reads CASSGQIGIQETQYF. The CDR3 DNA sequence: TGTGCCAGCAGCGGCCAGATTGGGATACAAGAGACCCAGTACTTC. V gene TRBV9 combines with J gene TRBJ2-5; D is unresolved. Germline V lookup: CDR1 SGDLS, CDR2 YYNGEE. Trimming removed 3 bases from V and 2 bases from J, with 14 bases in between. The length of the CDR3 is 15 residues.

In the case of this clonotype: This may be a read error, as it is one base from a much larger clone. V usage is TRBV6-2 or TRBV6-3 and J usage is TRBJ2-7; no clear D. The germline gives CDR1 MNHEY, CDR2 SVGEGT. This CDR3 has 15 amino acids. Trimming stripped 0 bases from V and 6 bases from J, with 15 bases between. The CDR3 DNA is TGTGCCAGCAGTTACTCCCGGGCTTCCATCGGCGAGCAGTACTTC. Residues: CASSYSRASIGEQYF.

V usage is TRBV25-1 and J usage is TRBJ2-7; 7 positions match TRBD1. CDR3 length: 14 amino acids. V shed 6 bases, J shed 5 bases, and the junction held 10 bases outside the gene matches. Per germline, CDR1 MGHDK and CDR2 SYGVNS. In nucleotides, the CDR3 is TGTGCCAGCAGCAGCACCTCCGGGACAGACGAGCAGTACTTC. It yields the protein CASSSTSGTDEQYF.

This clonotype came up a few times. This may arise from a read error, as a much more abundant clone is one base away. This chain links TRBV11-2 with TRBJ1-6; unclear D gene. Trimming took 2 bases from V and 8 from J, leaving 13 bases between them. The CDR3 is 15 amino acids. The germline CDR1 and CDR2 sequences are SGHAT and FQNNGV. This chain's CDR3 is CASSLTRTEHSPLHF. CDR3 bases: TGTGCCAGCAGCTTAACCAGGACTGAACATTCACCCCTCCACTTT.

This clonotype was picked up many times. The chain joins TRBV9 to TRBJ1-2, with D uncertain. The V gene lost 0 bases and the J gene lost 4 bases, with 10 bases spanning the gap. The CDR3 contains 14 residues. Germline CDR1 and CDR2: SGDLS and YYNGEE. Here the CDR3 reads CASSVEPHPYGYTF. The DNA for the CDR3 is TGTGCCAGCAGCGTAGAGCCTCACCCCTATGGCTACACCTTC.

This clonotype has ten or more counts. V and J are TRBV20-1 and TRBJ2-5; D may be TRBD1 (5 bases). Germline CDR1 is DFQATT and CDR2 is SNEGSKA (reference sequence). V was cut by 3 bases and J by 0 bases, with 11 bases left in between. CDR3 size: 14 residues. CDR3 in amino acids: CSARWGRDQETQYF. CDR3 DNA sequence: TGCAGTGCTAGGTGGGGCAGGGACCAAGAGACCCAGTACTTC.